A selection of T cell receptor beta chains follows, all from one sample in a study of blood T cell repertoires in COVID-19. Data came from immunoSEQ multiplex PCR; TCRdb stores just in-frame clones and leaves some out. The table shows about 260,000 clones, with 75% to 90% occurring only once. Sequenced: peripheral blood. These receptors originate from a man in his sixties who had recovered from COVID-19. CDR3s include the opening cysteine and the closing phenylalanine or tryptophan. D genes are given only for firm matches. Only part of the rows carry a size: once, few, many, or a class if the clone is expanded.

J gene | clone size | D gene | V gene | CDR3 protein | CDR3 DNA
TRBJ2-1 | - | TRBD1 | TRBV6-5 | CASRGDRGPAGEQFF | TGTGCCAGCAGAGGGGACAGGGGCCCCGCAGGGGAGCAGTTCTTC
TRBJ2-5 | - | - | TRBV7-9 | CASTSTGKGETQYF | TGTGCCAGCACCTCAACAGGGAAAGGAGAGACCCAGTACTTC
TRBJ1-2 | - | - | TRBV30 | CAWSSWAGKGYGYTF | TGTGCCTGGAGTAGTTGGGCAGGGAAGGGCTATGGCTACACCTTC
TRBJ2-2 | once | - | TRBV15 | CATSRKGGRTDTGELFF | TGTGCCACCAGCCGAAAGGGTGGCAGGACAGACACCGGGGAGCTGTTTTTT
TRBJ2-7 | - | TRBD2 | TRBV3-1/TRBV3-2 | CASSHSSGAPYEQYF | TGTGCCAGCAGCCACTCAAGCGGGGCCCCCTACGAGCAGTACTTC
TRBJ1-6 | - | - | TRBV21-1 | CASSTESGTHPSSYNSPLHF | TGTGCCAGCAGCACCGAATCCGGGACTCACCCAAGCTCCTATAATTCACCCCTCCACTTT
TRBJ1-4 | - | - | TRBV19 | CASTRRGGVATNEKLFF | TGTGCCAGTACCCGCCGGGGGGGTGTTGCAACTAATGAAAAACTGTTTTTT
TRBJ1-5 | once | - | TRBV19 | CASSLTAQPQHF | TGTGCCAGTAGCCTAACCGCCCAGCCCCAGCATTTT
TRBJ1-1 | few | - | TRBV5-4 | CASSSSLRGGNTEAFF | TGTGCCAGCAGCTCCTCCCTGCGGGGGGGGAACACTGAAGCTTTCTTT
TRBJ2-7 | - | TRBD2 | TRBV7-6 | CASSSQGSGGYEQYF | TGTGCCAGCAGCTCACAAGGGAGCGGGGGTTACGAGCAGTACTTC
TRBJ1-1 | few | - | TRBV3-1/TRBV3-2 | CASSQVSQVEAFF | TGTGCCAGCAGCCAAGTTTCCCAGGTTGAAGCTTTCTTT
TRBJ2-2 | - | TRBD1 | TRBV7-2 | CASSLGGRGFAGELFF | TGTGCCAGCAGCTTAGGAGGCAGGGGGTTTGCCGGGGAGCTGTTTTTT
TRBJ2-7 | - | - | TRBV18 | CASSERTGVYEQYF | TGTGCCAGCTCAGAGCGGACGGGTGTCTACGAGCAGTACTTC
TRBJ2-2 | - | TRBD2 | TRBV6-6 | CASSYSIAGGPGELFF | TGTGCCAGCAGTTACTCGATAGCGGGAGGGCCCGGGGAGCTGTTTTTT
TRBJ2-5 | - | - | TRBV28 | CASSSPSPGQTETQYF | TGTGCCAGCAGTTCACCCAGTCCCGGACAGACAGAGACCCAGTACTTC
TRBJ2-3 | - | - | TRBV7-9 | CAGAGQGGTDTQYF | TGTGCCGGGGCTGGGCAAGGTGGCACAGATACGCAGTATTTT
TRBJ1-1 | - | TRBD1 | TRBV7-2 | CASSLLRGQVAFF | TGTGCCAGCAGCTTACTCAGGGGGCAAGTAGCTTTCTTT
TRBJ2-2 | - | - | TRBV6-5 | CASSYLSGELFF | TGTGCCAGCAGTTACTTATCCGGGGAGCTGTTTTTT
TRBJ1-4 | - | TRBD1 | TRBV5-4 | CASSPPGTGHEKLFF | TGTGCCAGCAGTCCCCCCGGGACAGGTCATGAAAAACTGTTTTTT
TRBJ1-2 | - | TRBD1 | TRBV3-1/TRBV3-2 | CASSLNRGLGGYTF | TGTGCCAGCAGCCTCAACAGGGGGTTGGGTGGCTACACCTTC
TRBJ2-7 | - | - | TRBV5-4 | CASSLWGSHYEQYF | TGTGCCAGCAGCTTGTGGGGCAGCCACTACGAGCAGTACTTC
TRBJ2-7 | once | TRBD1 | TRBV6-5 | CASSSYRGSDEQYF | TGTGCCAGCAGTTCGTACAGGGGAAGTGACGAGCAGTACTTC
TRBJ1-3 | - | - | TRBV5-6 | CASSFPSSGNTIYF | TGTGCCAGCAGCTTTCCGAGCTCTGGAAACACCATATATTTT
TRBJ2-5 | - | TRBD2 | TRBV2 | CASRSGRNQETQYF | TGTGCCAGCAGAAGCGGGAGGAACCAAGAGACCCAGTACTTC
TRBJ1-1 | few | - | TRBV6-1 | CASSEDDFRVWGTEAFF | TGTGCCAGCAGTGAAGATGATTTCAGGGTATGGGGAACTGAAGCTTTCTTT
TRBJ2-2 | - | TRBD1 | TRBV3-1/TRBV3-2 | CASALGRTGAGELFF | TGTGCCAGCGCCCTGGGGCGGACAGGGGCCGGGGAGCTGTTTTTT
TRBJ1-6 | few | - | TRBV9 | CASSPRVGNSPLHF | TGTGCCAGCAGCCCCCGTGTCGGTAATTCACCCCTCCACTTT
TRBJ2-1 | - | TRBD2 | TRBV13 | CASSPIPSGSGYEQFF | TGTGCCAGCAGTCCCATCCCCAGCGGGAGTGGCTATGAGCAGTTCTTC
TRBJ1-3 | - | - | TRBV6-5 | CASSRTRGSGNTIYF | TGTGCCAGCAGTAGAACCAGGGGTTCCGGAAACACCATATATTTT
TRBJ2-3 | - | TRBD2 | TRBV24-1 | CATSDFGTSGTDTQYF | TGTGCCACCAGTGATTTCGGGACTAGCGGAACAGATACGCAGTATTTT
TRBJ2-5 | once | TRBD2 | TRBV7-9 | CASSLGAGGTPTQYF | TGTGCCAGCTCACTGGGGGCGGGGGGGACCCCCACCCAGTACTTC
TRBJ1-5 | few | - | TRBV7-9 | CASSLGRSGASQPQHF | TGTGCCAGCAGCTTAGGGAGATCAGGGGCGAGCCAGCCCCAGCATTTT
TRBJ1-2 | - | TRBD1 | TRBV5-1 | CASSTEGTVYGYTF | TGCGCCAGCAGCACTGAAGGGACAGTCTATGGCTACACCTTC
TRBJ1-5 | - | TRBD1 | TRBV5-8 | CASRLGQGGQPQHF | TGTGCCAGCAGACTGGGACAGGGGGGACAGCCCCAGCATTTT
TRBJ1-1 | - | - | TRBV5-6 | CASSLRGGNYHTEAFF | TGTGCCAGCAGCTTGCGCGGCGGGAATTATCACACTGAAGCTTTCTTT
TRBJ1-4 | - | TRBD1 | TRBV9 | CASSPRDRYNEKLFF | TGTGCCAGCAGCCCTAGGGACAGGTATAATGAAAAACTGTTTTTT
TRBJ2-3 | - | - | TRBV29-1 | CSVEQGTDTQYF | TGCAGCGTTGAACAGGGCACAGATACGCAGTATTTT
TRBJ2-3 | - | - | TRBV11-2 | CASSLTRRTDTQYF | TGTGCCAGCAGCTTAACTCGCCGCACAGATACGCAGTATTTT
TRBJ2-7 | once | TRBD2 | TRBV27 | CASSNFAGGRTYEQYF | TGTGCCAGCAGTAACTTTGCGGGGGGGCGGACCTACGAGCAGTACTTC
TRBJ2-2 | once | TRBD2 | TRBV6-5 | CASSYDGRVTGELFF | TGTGCCAGCAGTTACGACGGGAGGGTTACCGGGGAGCTGTTTTTT
TRBJ2-1 | - | TRBD1 | TRBV5-4 | CASSLDRGTFNEQFF | TGTGCCAGCAGCTTGGACAGGGGGACTTTCAATGAGCAGTTCTTC
TRBJ2-3 | - | - | TRBV24-1 | CATSDPADTQYF | TGTGCCACCAGTGACCCGGCAGATACGCAGTATTTT